Shown below are 28 T cell receptor beta chains from a single sample sequenced in a study of naive and memory T cell subsets. Two oligonucleotides, mixed equimolar, formed the beta constant-region primer covering TRBC1 and TRBC2. Four rounds of PCR amplified the ligated cDNA using nested alpha and beta constant-region primers plus SP2. TCRdb independently ran MiXCR on the UMI-ligation and nested PCR reads; one entry per CDR3 protein. The profile covers 140,000 to 150,000 distinct CDR3 sequences, with about 23% appearing a single time and roughly 0.1% taken by the ten largest. Their specific antigens are unknown. Whole-study findings and limits: Especially in CD8 cells, naive repertoires contained a few larger clonotypes, possibly CD45RA-re-expressing memory cells.

The specimen sequenced was naive CD4+ T cells from blood. These receptors were taken from a human donor in good health.

This clonotype came up many times. The chain links TRBV29-1 to TRBJ2-1; TRBD2 matches at 9 bases. Germline trimming cut 4 bases from V and 0 bases from J; bases unmatched to any gene: 4. This CDR3 has 15 amino acids. CDR1 is SQVTM, CDR2 ANQGSEA, per germline. DNA of the CDR3: TGCAGCGTTGGGTCAGCGGGAGGCTCCTACAATGAGCAGTTCTTC. Translating it yields CSVGSAGGSYNEQFF.

Details on this clonotype: This clone may be a read error of a much larger clone one base away. This chain connects TRBV19 to TRBJ2-3, with a possible D match to TRBD2 (6 bases). The CDR3 is 12 residues long. Germline V gene data show CDR1 as LNHDA and CDR2 as SQIVND (reference sequence). CDR3 in amino acids: CTSSTSPDTQYF. CDR3 nucleotide sequence: TGTACCAGTAGTACTAGCCCGGATACGCAGTATTTT.

This clonotype was seen only a few times. V and J are TRBV30 and TRBJ2-1, with no clear D. CDR3 length: 11 amino acids. Germline V gene lookup returns CDR1 GTSNPN and CDR2 SVGIG (reference sequence). Trimming stripped 0 bases from V and 15 bases from J, with 12 bases between. Written as DNA, the CDR3 is TGTGCCTGGAGTGTTCGGCAAAACCCGTTCTTC. Amino acids: CAWSVRQNPFF.

The chain uses TRBV10-2 and TRBJ2-7; 9 bases are a match to TRBD1. V lost 4 bases, J lost 5 bases, and 9 bases stayed unmatched. The germline CDR1 and CDR2 sequences are WSHSY and SAAADI. CDR3 length equals 15 residues. For the CDR3, the DNA is TGCGCCAGCAGTGTCATTGGGACAGGGTTCAACGAGCAGTACTTC. Translating gives CASSVIGTGFNEQYF.

This clonotype has only a few counts. This chain links TRBV6-4 with TRBJ2-1; TRBD1 agrees at 7 bases. Germline-derived CDR1 and CDR2 are MRHNA and SNTAGT. The CDR3 totals 13 residues. J was trimmed by 3 bases and V by 10 bases; bases with no gene match: 6. CDR3 in DNA: TGTGCCAATCCGGGACAGCACTACAATGAGCAGTTCTTC. It translates to CANPGQHYNEQFF.

This chain joins TRBV7-9 and TRBJ1-1; tentative D call: TRBD1 (5 bases). CDR1 is SEHNR and CDR2 is FQNEAQ in the germline V gene (reference sequence). V was clipped by 6 bases and J by 0 bases, with 11 bases between them. This CDR3 spans 14 amino acids. The chain's CDR3 is CASRLGPMNTEAFF. DNA for the CDR3: TGTGCCAGCAGATTGGGACCGATGAACACTGAAGCTTTCTTT.

The chain joins TRBV20-1 to TRBJ1-5; no definite D call. Trimming left V 0 bases short and J 3 bases short, with 9 bases between. Germline loops: CDR1 DFQATT, CDR2 SNEGSKA (reference sequence). The CDR3 sequence is 14 residues long. CDR3 sequence: CSARDPGNNQPQHF. For the CDR3, the DNA is TGCAGTGCTAGAGATCCCGGAAACAATCAGCCCCAGCATTTT.

This chain links TRBV18 with TRBJ1-1; D uncertain. V lost 7 bases, J lost 3 bases, and 9 bases lay in between. The V gene's germline CDR1 is KGHSH and CDR2 LQKENI. This CDR3 is 12 amino acids long. The CDR3 is CASCDTYTEAFF. CDR3 in DNA: TGTGCCAGCTGCGACACGTACACTGAAGCTTTCTTT.

The chain joins TRBV12-3 or TRBV12-4 to TRBJ1-2; the match to TRBD1 covers 8 bases. The CDR3 runs to 15 residues. With 5 bases clipped from V and 8 bases from J, the junction kept 13 bases outside the gene matches. CDR3 sequence reads: CASSPRTGGTSGYTF. CDR3 in DNA: TGTGCCAGCAGTCCTCGTACAGGGGGAACGAGCGGCTACACCTTC.

CDR3 residues: CASSVNQGYEQYF. The CDR3 nucleotides are TGCGCCAGCAGCGTAAACCAGGGCTACGAGCAGTACTTC. J is TRBJ2-7 and V is TRBV5-1; possible D gene TRBD1, 5 bases. The germline CDR1 and CDR2 sequences are SGHRS and YFSETQ. V gave up 4 bases and J gave up 3 bases, with 11 bases separating them. CDR3 length: 13 residues.

This clonotype has ten or more counts. J is TRBJ1-6 and V is TRBV5-5; 7 positions agree with TRBD1. J lost 9 bases, V lost 4 bases, and 10 bases had no gene match. The CDR3 runs to 15 residues. Germline V lookup: CDR1 SGHKS, CDR2 YYEKEE (reference sequence). The CDR3 sequence: CASSQSTGVASPLHF. The CDR3 bases are TGTGCCAGCAGCCAATCCACAGGGGTCGCTTCACCCCTCCACTTT.

In this sample, this clonotype turned up a few times. The chain links TRBV12-3 or TRBV12-4 to TRBJ2-7; the D gene could be TRBD1 or TRBD2 (5 bases each). V lost 4 bases and J 6 bases, leaving 19 bases between the germline ends. CDR3 length equals 15 residues. Written as DNA, the CDR3 is TGTGCCAGCAGTTCCTCCGGGGCCGGGGTTAGCGAGCAGTACTTC. Protein product: CASSSSGAGVSEQYF.

The chain is built from TRBV14 and TRBJ2-1; D gene uncertain. Trimming pared 1 base from V and 8 bases from J, leaving 15 bases between. The germline V gene has CDR1 SGHDN and CDR2 FVKESK. This CDR3 has 15 amino acids. The CDR3 nucleotides read TGTGCCAGCAGCCAAGGGCACGCGAAGGTTTATGAGCAGTTCTTC. Protein: CASSQGHAKVYEQFF.

V gene TRBV7-3 combines with J gene TRBJ2-1; perhaps D is TRBD1 or TRBD2 (6 bases each). CDR3 length: 16 residues. V was shortened by 5 bases and J by 6 bases, with 20 bases between the two germline ends. The germline V gene has CDR1 SGHTA and CDR2 FQGTGA. For the CDR3, the DNA is TGTGCCAGCAGCCCAAGGGGGACTTTCCTTCCCAATGAGCAGTTCTTC. It specifies CASSPRGTFLPNEQFF.

The chain is built from TRBV7-2 and TRBJ2-2, with TRBD2 identical over 15 bases. Germline trimming cut 4 bases from V and 6 bases from J; bases unmatched to any gene: 3. This CDR3 region has 16 residues. CDR1 and CDR2 (germline): SGHTA, FQGNSA. The DNA of the CDR3 is TGTGCCAGCAGCTACGGGACTAGCGGGAGGTCCGGGGAGCTGTTTTTT. It translates to CASSYGTSGRSGELFF.

This clonotype was counted many times. The chain employs TRBV5-1 and TRBJ2-2; tentative D call: TRBD1 (5 bases). V was clipped by 2 bases and J by 1 base, with 9 bases between them. The CDR3 is made up of 15 amino acids. Germline assignment: CDR1 SGHRS and CDR2 YFSETQ. The CDR3 coding sequence is TGCGCCAGCAGCTTTGGGCAGGGGAACACCGGGGAGCTGTTTTTT. As protein: CASSFGQGNTGELFF.

The J gene is TRBJ2-5, the V gene TRBV4-3; D not resolved. The CDR3 length is 14 residues. Germline CDR1 reads LGHNA; CDR2 reads YSLEER. Trimming removed 3 bases from V and 5 bases from J, with 13 bases in between. Here the CDR3 reads CASSHDWTSETQYF. DNA of the CDR3: TGCGCCAGCAGCCATGATTGGACCTCGGAGACCCAGTACTTC.

The chain has TRBV14 and TRBJ1-1; weak D call: TRBD1 (5 bases). The V gene lost 2 bases and the J gene lost 3 bases, with 16 bases spanning the gap. The CDR3 extends over 16 amino acids. The germline V gene encodes CDR1 SGHDN and CDR2 FVKESK. CDR3 region: CASSQPEGRRDTEAFF. DNA of the CDR3: TGTGCCAGCAGCCAACCTGAGGGACGTCGAGACACTGAAGCTTTCTTT.

In this sample, this clonotype turned up once. This may stem from a read error, because a much larger clone lies one nucleotide away. J is TRBJ1-6 and V is TRBV28; no clear D. From germline, CDR1 is MDHEN and CDR2 SYDVKM. The V end was cut by 0 bases, the J end by 7 bases, with 1 base between. This CDR3 has 12 amino acids. In DNA form, the CDR3 reads TGTGCCAGCAGTTTATGGAATTCACCCCTCCACTTT. Translation gives CASSLWNSPLHF.

The J gene is TRBJ2-7, the V gene TRBV4-1; a possible D gene is TRBD2 (6 bases). CDR3 length: 18 residues. V was cut by 3 bases and J by 5 bases, with 26 bases left in between. The germline V gene encodes CDR1 MGHRA and CDR2 YSYEKL. In nucleotides, the CDR3 is TGCGCCAGCAGCCATGGAACGCCCCTGGGACTGCAGCCTAACGAGCAGTACTTC. It is translated as CASSHGTPLGLQPNEQYF.

The chain uses TRBV27 and TRBJ1-1, with D possibly matching TRBD1 (5 bases). CDR3 length equals 13 residues. The germline V and J ends were trimmed by 5 bases and 5 bases, with 12 bases remaining between them. CDR1 and CDR2 (germline): MNHEY, SMNVEV (reference sequence). The CDR3 region is CASSGLWGTEAFF. CDR3 DNA: TGTGCCAGCAGTGGCTTGTGGGGGACTGAAGCTTTCTTT.

The chain uses TRBV20-1 and TRBJ2-7; D ambiguous. This CDR3 region has 12 residues. Germline lookup yields CDR1 DFQATT and CDR2 SNEGSKA (reference sequence). Trimming removed 2 bases at V and 2 bases at J, with 7 bases between. In DNA form, the CDR3 reads TGCAGTGCTAGATCTGTGACCTACGAGCAGTACTTC. Translated: CSARSVTYEQYF.

This clonotype was seen repeatedly, ten times or more. The chain recombines TRBV4-3 with TRBJ2-1; 9 positions agree with TRBD2. CDR3 length: 13 residues. V shed 6 bases and J 7 bases; nucleotides not matched to a gene: 4. Per germline, CDR1 LGHNA and CDR2 YSLEER. The CDR3 DNA reads TGCGCCAGCAGGGGCGGACTAGCGAATGAGCAGTTCTTC. Protein: CASRGGLANEQFF.

This chain links TRBV6-2 or TRBV6-3 with TRBJ2-7; 9 bases are a match to TRBD2. The CDR3 has 16 residues. After removal of 5 bases from V and 0 bases from J, the junction contained 8 bases not matched to a gene. Germline V gene lookup returns CDR1 MNHEY and CDR2 SVGEGT. The CDR3 sequence is CASSLDSGSISYEQYF. DNA for the CDR3: TGTGCCAGCAGTCTCGATAGCGGGAGTATCTCCTACGAGCAGTACTTC.

This clonotype was recorded a few times. The J gene is TRBJ1-5, the V gene TRBV6-5; D gene unclear. In germline, CDR1 is MNHEY, CDR2 SVGAGI. Between the trimmed V and J ends, which lost 5 bases and 5 bases, there was a span of 7 bases. CDR3 length: 12 residues. In DNA form, the CDR3 reads TGTGCCAGCAGTACCTTGGATCAGCCCCAGCATTTT. Translation gives CASSTLDQPQHF.

On this clonotype: A much larger clonotype is one base distant, so this may be a read error. The chain couples TRBV30 to TRBJ2-1; D unclear. CDR3 size: 11 residues. Between the trimmed V and J ends, which lost 0 bases and 6 bases, there was a span of 3 bases. Per germline, CDR1 GTSNPN and CDR2 SVGIG (reference sequence). The CDR3 region is CAWSVRNEQFF. The CDR3 coding sequence is TGTGCCTGGAGTGTTCGCAATGAGCAGTTCTTC. The complete variable domain, with remaining parts taken from reference TRBV30 and TRBJ2-1, reads SQTIHQWPATLVQPVGSPLSLECTVEGTSNPNLYWYRQAAGRGLQLLFYSVGIGQISSEVPQNLSASRPQDRQFILSSKKLLLSDSGFYLCAWSVRNEQFFGPGTRLTVL.

This clonotype was counted between two and nine times. This chain uses TRBV5-6 with TRBJ2-2, with a weak D call TRBD1 (5 bases). The CDR3 covers 14 residues. Germline lookup yields CDR1 SGHDT and CDR2 YYEEEE. Trimming shortened V by 1 base and J by 5 bases, and 9 bases separated the two germline ends. The CDR3 sequence is CASSLSTATGELFF. CDR3 nucleotides: TGTGCCAGCAGCTTGTCGACAGCTACCGGGGAGCTGTTTTTT.

V gene TRBV28 combines with J gene TRBJ2-3, with TRBD2 identical over 10 bases. The V gene end was trimmed by 5 bases and the J gene end by 0 bases; junction bases not matched to a gene: 17. The CDR3 is made up of 20 amino acids. Looked up from germline, CDR1 is MDHEN and CDR2 is SYDVKM. The CDR3 is CASSLGVWASGSGSTDTQYF. CDR3 coding DNA: TGTGCCAGCAGTCTTGGGGTATGGGCTAGCGGGAGTGGTAGCACAGATACGCAGTATTTT.